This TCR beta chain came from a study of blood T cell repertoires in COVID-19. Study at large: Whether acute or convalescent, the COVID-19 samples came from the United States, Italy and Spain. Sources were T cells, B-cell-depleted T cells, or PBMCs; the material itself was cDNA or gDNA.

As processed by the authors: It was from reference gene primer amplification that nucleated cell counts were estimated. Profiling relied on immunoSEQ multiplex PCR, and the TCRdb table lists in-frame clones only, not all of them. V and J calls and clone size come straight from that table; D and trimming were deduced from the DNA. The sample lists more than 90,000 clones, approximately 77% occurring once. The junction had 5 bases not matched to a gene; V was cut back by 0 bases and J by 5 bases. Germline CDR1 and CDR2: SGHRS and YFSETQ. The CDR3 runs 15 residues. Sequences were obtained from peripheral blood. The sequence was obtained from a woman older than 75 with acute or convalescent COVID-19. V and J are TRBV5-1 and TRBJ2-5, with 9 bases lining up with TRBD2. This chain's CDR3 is CASSLGSGRGETQYF. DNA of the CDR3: TGCGCCAGCAGCTTGGGTAGCGGGAGAGGGGAGACCCAGTACTTC.